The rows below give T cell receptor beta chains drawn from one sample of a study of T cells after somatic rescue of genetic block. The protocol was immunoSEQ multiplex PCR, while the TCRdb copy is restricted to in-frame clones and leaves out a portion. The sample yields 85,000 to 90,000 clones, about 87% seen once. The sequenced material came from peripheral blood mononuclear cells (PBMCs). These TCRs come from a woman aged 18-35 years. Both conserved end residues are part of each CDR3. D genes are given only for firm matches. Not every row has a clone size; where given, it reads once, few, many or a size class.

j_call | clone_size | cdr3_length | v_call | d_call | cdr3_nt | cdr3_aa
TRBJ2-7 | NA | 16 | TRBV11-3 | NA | TGTGCCAGCAGCCCCACAATGGGGGGCGTTAGCTACGAGCAGTACTTC | CASSPTMGGVSYEQYF
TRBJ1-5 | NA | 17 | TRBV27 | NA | TGTGCCAGCAGTTTAGGCCCTAGGGCGGGCGGCAATCAGCCCCAGCATTTT | CASSLGPRAGGNQPQHF
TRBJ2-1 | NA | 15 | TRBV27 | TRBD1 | TGTGCCAGCAGTTCCGGGACAGGTATATACAATGAGCAGTTCTTC | CASSSGTGIYNEQFF
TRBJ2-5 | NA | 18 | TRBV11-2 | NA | TGTGCCAGCAGCGAATCCGGGGGCGTATTTGACCCAAAAGAGACCCAGTACTTC | CASSESGGVFDPKETQYF
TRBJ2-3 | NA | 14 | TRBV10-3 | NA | TGTGCCATCAGAGATGCGGACAACACAGATACGCAGTATTTT | CAIRDADNTDTQYF
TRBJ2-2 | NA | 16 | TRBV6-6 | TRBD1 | TGTGCCAGCAGGGAACAGGGGGCTCGAAACACCGGGGAGCTGTTTTTT | CASREQGARNTGELFF
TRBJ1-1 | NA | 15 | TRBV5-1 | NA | TGCGCCAGCAGCTTGGCGGCCCAGGGCCCCGGGGAAGCTTTCTTT | CASSLAAQGPGEAFF
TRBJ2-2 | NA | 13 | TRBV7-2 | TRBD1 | TGTGCCAGCAGCTATGACAGGGCCGGGGAGCTGTTTTTT | CASSYDRAGELFF
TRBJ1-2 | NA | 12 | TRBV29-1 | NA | TGCAGCGTTGCAGTAAAGGGCTTGCGCTACACCTTC | CSVAVKGLRYTF
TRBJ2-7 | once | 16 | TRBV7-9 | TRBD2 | TGTGCCAGCAGCCCCGTGGGGCTTAGCGGGAGGGAAGAGCAGTACTTC | CASSPVGLSGREEQYF
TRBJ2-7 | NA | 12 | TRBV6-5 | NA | TGTGCCAGCAGATCAGGGGTCTACGAGCAGTACTTC | CASRSGVYEQYF
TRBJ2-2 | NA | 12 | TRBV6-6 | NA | TGTGCCAGCAGTTATTTTTCCGGGGAGCTGTTTTTT | CASSYFSGELFF
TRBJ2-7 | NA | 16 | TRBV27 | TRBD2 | TGTGCCAGCAGTTTGCTAGCGGGAGGGGCGGCGGGCGAGCAGTACTTC | CASSLLAGGAAGEQYF
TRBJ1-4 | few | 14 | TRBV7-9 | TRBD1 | TGTGCCAGCAGCCGGGACAGGGATGGTGAAAAACTGTTTTTT | CASSRDRDGEKLFF